This T cell receptor (beta chain) was identified in a study of T-cell reconstitution after alpha-beta-depleted transplantation in children. The V and J ends lost 0 bases and 3 bases, in that order; junction bases with no gene match: 8. The CDR3 runs to 17 residues. The germline CDR1 and CDR2 sequences are SGHRS and YFSETQ. This clonotype was detected only a few times. Its antigen is unidentified. Preparation of the TCRbeta library involved a method that used unique molecular identifiers. TCRdb re-analysed the PCR reads in MiXCR, keeping a single row per CDR3 protein. The sample lists about 210,000 distinct CDR3 sequences, roughly 15% occurring once. The study, taken as a whole, reports: Reports say that about two months after transplant, the alpha-beta T cells came out of several hundred graft clones that had expanded. The origin of high day-60 TCRbeta diversity in some patients lay in surviving recipient T cells and thymic progenitors.

This rearrangement joins TRBV5-1 to TRBJ2-4; 8 nucleotides line up with TRBD1. This receptor was identified in a male patient aged 2 to 9 who had a stem cell transplant for acute lymphoblastic leukemia, so the T cells may come from the graft donor. The sequencing here drew on PBMCs, mostly from graft donor cells, taken 360 days after TCRalphabeta/CD19-depleted stem cell transplant. CDR3 DNA sequence: TGCGCCAGCAGCTTGGCCCCCGGACAGGGAGGCAAAAACATTCAGTACTTC. This sequence encodes CASSLAPGQGGKNIQYF.